This record concerns one TCR beta chain sequence. The antigen is undetermined. Only in-frame clones appear in the TCRdb table, and some are missing; sequencing was by immunoSEQ multiplex PCR. There are some 1,100,000 clones in the sample; about 84% occur only once, and roughly 0.56% lies in the top ten. This CDR3 has 14 amino acids. Trimming took 7 bases from V and 3 from J; bases not matched to a gene: 8. Per germline, CDR1 SGHTA and CDR2 FQGNSA. This sample is drawn from a study of shared clonotypes between healthy human individuals. Study as a whole: Researchers assigned three CD4 naive, three CD4 memory, two CD8 naive and one CD8 memory plate to each donor. Points from the study as a whole: Relative to memory subsets, naive subsets generally showed larger estimated richness.

The chain employs TRBV7-2 and TRBJ2-7; 8 positions agree with TRBD2. The receptor was derived from a man between 18 and 29 years old in good health. Some clones in this sample may be carry-over from other donors' samples. Sequenced sample: memory CD4+ T cells from PBMCs. As for subset: CD45RA-negative fraction. CDR3 coding DNA: TGTGCCAGCAAAGGCCGGGAGGGATACTACGAGCAGTACTTC. Protein: CASKGREGYYEQYF.